Following are 24 T cell receptor beta chains from one sample sequenced in a study of cytomegalovirus exposure and HLA in healthy donors. The primer mix had 60 Vbeta and 13 Jbeta primers. Using immunoSEQ multiplex PCR, the repertoire was profiled, and TCRdb retains in-frame clones only, with some absent. The sample lists tens of thousands of clones, around nine tenths occurring once. The sequencing input was PBMCs. The receptors originated from a woman between 18 and 29 years old in good health and CMV-seronegative.

The genes are TRBV7-2 and TRBJ1-5; 9 bases match TRBD1. Germline V CDR1 and CDR2: SGHTA, FQGNSA. V shed 3 bases, J shed 7 bases, and the junction held 1 base outside the gene matches. This CDR3 has 13 amino acids. The CDR3 region is CASSLTGGQPQHF. For the CDR3, the DNA is TGTGCCAGCAGCTTGACAGGGGGGCAGCCCCAGCATTTT.

This clone was counted once. The chain employs TRBV15 and TRBJ2-7, with 8 nucleotides matching TRBD2. Looked up from germline, CDR1 is LNHNV and CDR2 is YYDKDF (reference sequence). V lost 1 base, J lost 4 bases, and 9 bases stayed unmatched. CDR3 length: 16 residues. CDR3 coding DNA: TGTGCCACCAGCAGAGCAGGGGCTAGCGGGCGTTACGAGCAGTACTTC. Protein product: CATSRAGASGRYEQYF. Together with reference TRBV15 and TRBJ2-7, the CDR3 gives the full variable domain: DAMVIQNPRYQVTQFGKPVTLSCSQTLNHNVMYWYQQKSSQAPKLLFHYYDKDFNNEADTPDNFQSRRPNTSFCFLDIRSPGLGDTAMYLCATSRAGASGRYEQYFGPGTRLTVT.

The DNA of the CDR3 is TGTGCCAGCAGCCCCAGCCCTCCCAGGAGGTACGAGCAGTACTTC. Translated: CASSPSPPRRYEQYF. This chain uses TRBV7-2 with TRBJ2-7; possibly TRBD2 for D (5 bases). The CDR3 totals 15 residues. Germline V gene lookup returns CDR1 SGHTA and CDR2 FQGNSA. V was trimmed by 5 bases and J by 4 bases, leaving 18 bases between them.

The chain employs TRBV6-6 and TRBJ2-7; D is unresolved. Deletions cut 2 bases from V and 1 base from J, with 9 bases between. The germline V gene encodes CDR1 MNHNY and CDR2 SVGAGI (reference sequence). This CDR3 is 14 amino acids long. The CDR3 loop reads CASSYPSRSYEQYF. As DNA, the CDR3 is TGTGCCAGCAGTTACCCGTCGAGGTCCTACGAGCAGTACTTC.

The rearrangement links TRBV7-2 to TRBJ2-1; D is perhaps TRBD2 (5 bases). Germline V lookup: CDR1 SGHTA, CDR2 FQGNSA. The V end was cut by 5 bases, the J end by 0 bases, with 11 bases between. The CDR3 consists of 15 residues. The CDR3 DNA sequence: TGTGCCAGCAGCCTAGGGAGTACCTCCTACAATGAGCAGTTCTTC. This codes for CASSLGSTSYNEQFF.

The chain carries TRBV30 and TRBJ1-1; D might be TRBD1 (5 bases). V was trimmed by 4 bases and J by 3 bases, leaving 15 bases between them. CDR3 size: 14 residues. Germline V lookup: CDR1 GTSNPN, CDR2 SVGIG (reference sequence). Here the CDR3 DNA reads TGTGCCTGGATTGGAGGGAGGGGAGACACTGAAGCTTTCTTT. Amino acids: CAWIGGRGDTEAFF.

The chain uses TRBV29-1 and TRBJ2-7; weak D call: TRBD1 (5 bases). CDR3 length equals 16 residues. Looked up from germline, CDR1 is SQVTM and CDR2 is ANQGSEA. The V end lost 6 bases, the J end lost 4 bases, and 25 bases lay between the germline ends. CDR3 DNA: TGCAGCGTCTCCATACTTGGCAGGGTAAGGGTGTACGAGCAGTACTTC. This codes for CSVSILGRVRVYEQYF.

This rearrangement joins TRBV22-1 to TRBJ2-2; the table's D call, TRBD2, was not checked against the DNA. TRBV22-1 is a recognized pseudogene. CDR3 length equals 17 residues. CDR3 nucleotide sequence: TGTCCTGGGAGCGCACGTGGGACTAGCGTTGGGGGCGGGGAGCTGTTTTTT. It codes for CPGSARGTSVGGGELFF.

The chain links TRBV5-1 to TRBJ2-3, with TRBD1 identical over 7 bases. This CDR3 is 14 amino acids long. V trimming: 4 bases; J trimming: 0 bases; junction bases outside the gene matches: 2. The germline CDR1 and CDR2 sequences are SGHRS and YFSETQ. The CDR3 bases are TGCGCCAGCAGCCGACAGGGAAGCACAGATACGCAGTATTTT. Its translation is CASSRQGSTDTQYF.

The chain employs TRBV6-1 and TRBJ2-3; tentative D call: TRBD2 (5 bases). Trimming removed 2 bases at V and 2 bases at J, with 23 bases between. CDR3 length: 19 amino acids. Germline loops: CDR1 MNHNS, CDR2 SASEGT. The CDR3, as DNA: TGTGCCAGCAGTGAATTACAGAGGACTGGGTCACCATCCACAGATACGCAGTATTTT. Translation: CASSELQRTGSPSTDTQYF.

This chain links TRBV4-2 with TRBJ2-5; 8 bases are a match to TRBD1. The CDR3 is made up of 17 amino acids. V lost 4 bases to trimming and J lost 5 bases; unmatched junction nucleotides: 15. CDR1 LGHNA and CDR2 YNFKEQ come from the germline V gene. The CDR3 DNA is TGTGCCAGCAGCCCAGGGCGAGGACAGGGATCGGAGGAGACCCAGTACTTC. Protein product: CASSPGRGQGSEETQYF.

This chain uses TRBV9 with TRBJ2-3, with a weak D call TRBD2 (5 bases). Germline values: CDR1 SGDLS, CDR2 YYNGEE. This CDR3 is built from 15 residues. Trimming shortened V by 0 bases and J by 2 bases, and 10 bases separated the two germline ends. This CDR3 reads CASSVDGVPTDTQYF. CDR3 nucleotide sequence: TGTGCCAGCAGCGTAGACGGGGTCCCCACAGATACGCAGTATTTT.

The chain combines TRBV29-1 with TRBJ1-2; D might be TRBD1 (5 bases). The CDR3 sequence is 12 residues long. CDR1 and CDR2 from the germline V gene are SQVTM and ANQGSEA. The germline V and J ends were trimmed by 2 bases and 8 bases, with 12 bases remaining between them. CDR3 sequence (DNA): TGCAGCGTTGAAAGGGCAGGGCCCGGCTACACCTTC. Protein: CSVERAGPGYTF.

V is TRBV7-9 and J is TRBJ1-3; D call uncertain. Germline V gene data show CDR1 as SEHNR and CDR2 as FQNEAQ (reference sequence). V lost 0 bases and J lost 2, with 5 bases in between. This CDR3 region has 14 residues. The CDR3 loop reads CASSLATTGNTIYF. CDR3 bases: TGTGCCAGCAGCTTAGCGACAACTGGAAACACCATATATTTT.

The rearrangement links TRBV5-5 to TRBJ2-1; D is possibly TRBD2 (6 bases). The ends were cut back, 0 bases at V and 7 bases at J, with 11 bases in the middle. The germline CDR1 and CDR2 sequences are SGHKS and YYEKEE (reference sequence). CDR3 length: 14 residues. For the CDR3, the DNA is TGTGCCAGCAGCTTGGCGGGAGAGTGGAATGAGCAGTTCTTC. The encoded protein is CASSLAGEWNEQFF.

The rearrangement links TRBV6-1 to TRBJ2-7; 8 bases align to TRBD1. Germline loops: CDR1 MNHNS, CDR2 SASEGT. V shed 7 bases and J 2 bases; nucleotides not matched to a gene: 7. The CDR3 extends over 14 amino acids. CDR3 in DNA: TGTGCCAGCACCCCCCGGACAGGGCCCTACGAGCAGTACTTC. As protein: CASTPRTGPYEQYF.

The rearrangement joins TRBV5-1 to TRBJ2-1; TRBD1 aligns across 7 bases. The CDR3 extends over 16 amino acids. Germline CDR1 SGHRS, CDR2 YFSETQ. V lost 4 bases, J lost 8 bases, and 15 bases stayed unmatched. The CDR3 sequence: CASSPSWTGTVDEQFF. In DNA form, the CDR3 reads TGCGCCAGCAGCCCCTCCTGGACAGGTACCGTAGATGAGCAGTTCTTC.

Notes on this clone: The junction does not match germline at one end; this may be a read error. The J gene is TRBJ2-5, the V gene TRBV18; D is uncertain. The DNA end lines up better with TRBJ2-7; the J call may be wrong. This CDR3 is 14 amino acids long. Germline V gives CDR1 KGHSH, CDR2 LQKENI. This chain's CDR3 is CASSPQVGSDEQYF. The CDR3 DNA is TGTGCCAGCTCCCCGCAGGTGGGCTCCGACGAGCAGTACTTC.

The CDR3 region is CASSASTGLSYGYTF. The CDR3 region has the DNA TGTGCCAGTAGTGCCTCGACAGGGTTGTCCTATGGCTACACCTTC. The rearrangement joins TRBV19 to TRBJ1-2; the match to TRBD1 covers 7 bases. The junction had 10 bases not matched to a gene; V was cut back by 5 bases and J by 4 bases. This CDR3 is built from 15 residues. CDR1 and CDR2 from the germline V gene are LNHDA and SQIVND (reference sequence).

The rearrangement joins TRBV18 to TRBJ1-5; no firm D call. The germline CDR1 and CDR2 sequences are KGHSH and LQKENI. The CDR3 length is 15 residues. Trimming cost V 1 base and J 0 bases, with 7 bases left between them. CDR3 loop: CASSPQGDSNQPQHF. The CDR3 DNA follows: TGTGCCAGCTCACCACAGGGAGATAGCAATCAGCCCCAGCATTTT.

V usage is TRBV5-1 and J usage is TRBJ1-4; no clear D. V lost 0 bases, J lost 0 bases, and 12 bases lay in between. The CDR3 has 17 amino acids. Germline CDR1 and CDR2: SGHRS and YFSETQ. In nucleotides, the CDR3 is TGCGCCAGCAGCTTGGCGGGTGGGAGGGCAACTAATGAAAAACTGTTTTTT. Translating it yields CASSLAGGRATNEKLFF.

The CDR3 spells CASSEARRQSYEQYF. The CDR3 DNA is TGTGCCAGCAGTGAAGCCCGGCGACAGTCCTACGAGCAGTACTTC. V and J are TRBV6-1 and TRBJ2-7, with D possibly being TRBD1 (5 bases). CDR3 size: 15 residues. Trimming removed 0 bases from V and 1 base from J, with 10 bases in between. CDR1 is MNHNS and CDR2 is SASEGT in the germline V gene.

About this clone: An end of the junction does not agree with germline; a read error may underlie this. The chain recombines TRBV7-9 with TRBJ2-5; 7 bases fit TRBD2. In germline, CDR1 is SEHNR, CDR2 FQNEAQ (reference sequence). There are 17 residues in the CDR3. CDR3 coding DNA: TGTTCCAGCAGCTACACCGGGACTAACCCTTATCAAGAGACCCAGTACTTC. Translated: CSSSYTGTNPYQETQYF.

Here the CDR3 reads CASSGGQSTYEQYF. CDR3 nucleotides: TGCGCCAGCAGTGGAGGTCAGAGCACCTACGAGCAGTACTTC. V gene TRBV10-2 combines with J gene TRBJ2-7; no reliable D call. Trimming cost V 4 bases and J 2 bases, with 12 bases left between them. Germline CDR1 and CDR2: WSHSY and SAAADI. There are 14 residues in the CDR3.